The source of this TCR beta chain is a study of shared clonotypes between healthy human individuals. On the study more broadly: Donors had three CD4 naive, three CD4 memory, two CD8 naive and one CD8 memory plate apiece.

Methods used by the authors: Filtering of immunoSEQ junctional sequences could not match full-length read filtering. Method: immunoSEQ multiplex PCR; TCRdb's copy keeps in-frame clones and lacks some. For V, J and clone size, that table is used; D and trimming come from the DNA. The sample shows approximately 2,000,000 clones, less than 95% of them seen only once. As for this clone: The antigen remains unidentified.

The CDR3 consists of 13 residues. Germline lookup yields CDR1 SGHNT and CDR2 YENEEA. The V segment lost 5 bases and the J segment 5 bases; nucleotides outside the gene matches: 4. General study points: Clonotypes shared by all four donors outscored non-shared clonotypes in generation probability. The donor pool, a small one, limited the genetic and exposure-history diversity represented.

The sequenced material came from naive CD4+ T cells from PBMCs. Indicated subset: CD45RA+ positively selected. The chain employs TRBV11-3 and TRBJ2-7; 9 bases match TRBD1. The sequence derives from a man aged 18 to 29 in good health. Some clones in this sample may be carry-over from other donors' samples. CDR3 sequence reads: CASSRDRVHEQYF. CDR3 in DNA: TGTGCCAGCAGCAGGGACAGGGTGCACGAGCAGTACTTC.